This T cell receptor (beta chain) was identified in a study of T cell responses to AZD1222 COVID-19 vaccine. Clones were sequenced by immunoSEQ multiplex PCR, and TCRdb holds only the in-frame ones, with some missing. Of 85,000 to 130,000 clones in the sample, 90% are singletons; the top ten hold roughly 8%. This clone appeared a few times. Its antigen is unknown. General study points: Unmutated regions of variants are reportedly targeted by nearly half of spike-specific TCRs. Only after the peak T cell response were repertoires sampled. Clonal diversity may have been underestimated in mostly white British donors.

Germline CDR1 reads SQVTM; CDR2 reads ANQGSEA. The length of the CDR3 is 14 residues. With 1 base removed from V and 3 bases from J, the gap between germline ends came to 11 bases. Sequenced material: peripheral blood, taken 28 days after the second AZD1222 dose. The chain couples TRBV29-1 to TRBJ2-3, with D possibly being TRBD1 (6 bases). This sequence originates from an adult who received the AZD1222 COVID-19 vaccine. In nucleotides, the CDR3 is TGCAGCGTTGAAGGGTCGACAGGAACAGATACGCAGTATTTT. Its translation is CSVEGSTGTDTQYF.